The entry that follows covers one T cell receptor (beta chain) sequence. Its antigen is unknown. V was clipped by 0 bases and J by 7 bases; unmatched bases: 5. The CDR3 is 15 amino acids. CDR1 is LGHNA, CDR2 YNFKEQ, per germline. These data are taken from a study of response to subunit inactivated influenza vaccine. General study points: The authors suggested that every seasonal influenza vaccination recruits few new T cells.

TCRdb redid the calling of the RT-PCR reads with MiXCR, one entry per CDR3 protein. The table records roughly 620,000 distinct CDR3 sequences, roughly 10% of them present only once. The same sample was also studied in work on T cells expressing NK-cell markers. From that second work: UMIs accompanied the 5'RACE template switching by which TCR beta cDNA was made. Dominant NKG2C+ clonotypes were found to form roughly 1.0-7.0% of CD8+ T cells in a handful of donors.

This sample comprised PBMCs from blood, obtained on the day of vaccination. The clonotype comes from a man in his forties or fifties who received an inactivated influenza vaccine. This rearrangement joins TRBV4-2 to TRBJ2-3, with 9 bases aligning to TRBD1. Written as DNA, the CDR3 is TGTGCCAGCAGCCAAGAAGGGACAGGGCTAAATACGCAGTATTTT. Translating it yields CASSQEGTGLNTQYF.